The 14 T cell receptor beta chains given below trace back to one sample, sequenced in a study of T-cell reconstitution after alpha-beta-depleted transplantation in children. Unique molecular identifiers were incorporated into the prepared TCRbeta library. A single record per CDR3 protein comes from TCRdb applying MiXCR to the PCR reads. Of some 490,000 distinct CDR3 sequences in the sample, about an eighth were seen once. Material: PBMCs from the stem cell graft donor, obtained from the stem cell graft. All receptors derive from a human donor who donated a stem cell graft to a child with combined immunodeficiency.

CDR3 loop: CAVAQPGGALLVTKNIQYF. CDR3 in DNA: TGTGCTGTGGCCCAACCGGGGGGCGCATTGTTGGTCACCAAAAACATTCAGTACTTC. This rearrangement joins TRBV12-5 to TRBJ2-4; perhaps TRBD2 as D (7 bases). In germline, CDR1 is LGHNT, CDR2 FRNRAP. V lost 11 bases and J 2 bases, leaving 31 bases between the germline ends. This CDR3 has 19 amino acids.

This sequence joins TRBV5-6 and TRBJ1-2; D uncertain. The CDR3 consists of 13 residues. V dropped 0 bases and J dropped 5 bases, with 8 bases sitting between them. In germline, CDR1 is SGHDT, CDR2 YYEEEE. The DNA of the CDR3 is TGTGCCAGCAGCTTGGGGGCTCGTTATGGCTACACCTTC. Its protein product is CASSLGARYGYTF. The full variable domain, completed using reference TRBV5-6 and TRBJ1-2, is DAGVTQSPTHLIKTRGQQVTLRCSPKSGHDTVSWYQQALGQGPQFIFQYYEEEERQRGNFPDRFSGHQFPNYSSELNVNALLLGDSALYLCASSLGARYGYTFGSGTRLTVV.

This clonotype was found a few times. The gene calls are TRBV12-3 or TRBV12-4 and TRBJ2-3; 7 nucleotides align to TRBD2. There are 15 residues in the CDR3. V lost 7 bases, J lost 0 bases, and 7 bases stayed unmatched. The CDR3 DNA sequence: TGTGCCAGCACCCTGGGACTATTTAGCACAGATACGCAGTATTTT. As protein: CASTLGLFSTDTQYF.

The chain links TRBV5-1 to TRBJ2-1; TRBD1 matches at 7 bases. CDR3 length: 15 amino acids. V shed 4 bases and J 7 bases; nucleotides not matched to a gene: 11. The germline V gene has CDR1 SGHRS and CDR2 YFSETQ. The CDR3 spells CASSLLEGAYNEQFF. CDR3 coding DNA: TGCGCCAGCAGCCTACTAGAGGGGGCTTATAATGAGCAGTTCTTC.

This clonotype was counted a few times. The V call is TRBV6-2 or TRBV6-3, the J call TRBJ2-4; D uncertain. V lost 6 bases and J 0 bases, leaving 9 bases between the germline ends. This CDR3 has 14 amino acids. Germline-derived CDR1 and CDR2 are MNHEY and SVGEGT. The CDR3 nucleotides read TGTGCCAGCAGCTTTAGACTAGCCAAAAACATTCAGTACTTC. Protein product: CASSFRLAKNIQYF.

J is TRBJ2-5 and V is TRBV7-2, with no clear D. The V gene's germline CDR1 is SGHTA and CDR2 FQGNSA. Trimming cost V 0 bases and J 6 bases, with 20 bases left between them. CDR3 length: 17 amino acids. The CDR3 reads CASSLALGKGLEKTQYF. CDR3 DNA sequence: TGTGCCAGCAGCTTAGCGCTGGGCAAGGGTCTAGAAAAGACCCAGTACTTC.

This clonotype occurred a few times. V and J are TRBV7-8 and TRBJ1-2, with D unresolved. The ends were cut back, 3 bases at V and 2 bases at J, with 19 bases in the middle. The CDR3 spans 17 residues. Per the germline V gene, CDR1 is SGHVS and CDR2 is FQNEAQ. The CDR3: CASSFTIQSTKNYGYTF. In DNA, the CDR3 is TGTGCCAGCAGCTTCACTATACAGTCAACGAAAAACTATGGCTACACCTTC.

This clonotype was counted only a few times. The chain links TRBV25-1 to TRBJ2-3; no clear D gene. V was clipped by 5 bases and J by 2 bases, with 14 bases between them. CDR3 length: 15 amino acids. Germline V CDR1 and CDR2: MGHDK, SYGVNS. CDR3 DNA sequence: TGTGCCAGCAGTTCCCTTGCCTCTAACACAGATACGCAGTATTTT. Translated, it gives CASSSLASNTDTQYF.

This chain links TRBV13 with TRBJ2-2, with D perhaps being TRBD1 or TRBD2 (5 bases each). CDR1 and CDR2 (germline): PRHDT, FYEKMQ (reference sequence). V lost 6 bases and J 3 bases, leaving 17 bases between the germline ends. The CDR3 spans 16 residues. DNA for the CDR3: TGTGCCAGCAGTTTGGGGACGGCAAAATACACCGGGGAGCTGTTTTTT. Translation: CASSLGTAKYTGELFF.

On this clonotype itself: The junction shows a germline mismatch at one end, possibly a read error. The V call is TRBV10-3, the J call TRBJ2-3; unclear D gene. This CDR3 spans 13 amino acids. Germline V gene lookup returns CDR1 ENHRY and CDR2 SYGVKD. The CDR3 bases are TGTGCCATCAGTGAGACAAAGTCAGATACGCTGTATTTT. The encoded protein is CAISETKSDTLYF.

This clonotype has just a few counts. The rearrangement links TRBV12-3 or TRBV12-4 to TRBJ2-3; maybe TRBD2 (6 bases). There are 14 residues in the CDR3. V was clipped by 7 bases and J by 2 bases, with 13 bases between them. The CDR3 DNA reads TGTGCCAGCAAGGGAGGCCTTGACACAGATACGCAGTATTTT. Its protein product is CASKGGLDTDTQYF.

This clonotype came up many times. V and J are TRBV7-8 and TRBJ2-1; TRBD2 matches 10 bases. J gave up 6 bases and V 5 bases, and 7 bases lay outside the gene matches. Looked up from germline, CDR1 is SGHVS and CDR2 is FQNEAQ. This CDR3 contains 15 residues. This CDR3 is CASSKGTSVTNEQFF. CDR3 nucleotide sequence: TGTGCCAGCAGCAAAGGGACTAGCGTGACCAATGAGCAGTTCTTC.

This clonotype was counted between two and nine times. The V and J genes are TRBV25-1 and TRBJ1-1, with 11 bases lining up with TRBD1. The junction had 7 bases not matched to a gene; V was cut back by 6 bases and J by 4 bases. Germline V gives CDR1 MGHDK, CDR2 SYGVNS. The CDR3 covers 15 residues. CDR3 in DNA: TGTGCCAGCAGAGGACAGGGGGCGTCTAGCACTGAAGCTTTCTTT. Its translation is CASRGQGASSTEAFF.

In its sample, this clonotype was seen a few times. V is TRBV4-2 and J is TRBJ2-1, with TRBD2 matching 10 bases. CDR1 and CDR2 (germline): LGHNA, YNFKEQ. The CDR3 loop spans 17 amino acids. Trimming cost V 0 bases and J 4 bases; bases outside gene matches: 6. The CDR3 nucleotides are TGTGCCAGCAGCCAAGAAAGCGGGGGGGCCATGTACAATGAGCAGTTCTTC. Translation gives CASSQESGGAMYNEQFF.